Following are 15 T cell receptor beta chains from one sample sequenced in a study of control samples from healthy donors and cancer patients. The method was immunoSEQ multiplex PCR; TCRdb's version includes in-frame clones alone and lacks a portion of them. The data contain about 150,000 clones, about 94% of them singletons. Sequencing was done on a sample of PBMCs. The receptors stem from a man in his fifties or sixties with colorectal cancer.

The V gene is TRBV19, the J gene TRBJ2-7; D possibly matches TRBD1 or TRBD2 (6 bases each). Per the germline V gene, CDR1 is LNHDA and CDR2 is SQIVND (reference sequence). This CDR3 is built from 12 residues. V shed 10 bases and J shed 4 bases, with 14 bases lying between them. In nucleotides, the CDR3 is TGTGCCACCCGGGGGCTAGCTTACGAGCAGTACTTC. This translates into CATRGLAYEQYF.

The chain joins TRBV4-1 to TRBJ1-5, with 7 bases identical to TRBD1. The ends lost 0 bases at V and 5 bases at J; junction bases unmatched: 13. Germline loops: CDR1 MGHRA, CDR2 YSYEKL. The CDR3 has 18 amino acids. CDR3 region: CASSQESKGARLDQPQHF. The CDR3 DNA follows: TGCGCCAGCAGCCAAGAGTCGAAGGGGGCGCGGCTAGATCAGCCCCAGCATTTT.

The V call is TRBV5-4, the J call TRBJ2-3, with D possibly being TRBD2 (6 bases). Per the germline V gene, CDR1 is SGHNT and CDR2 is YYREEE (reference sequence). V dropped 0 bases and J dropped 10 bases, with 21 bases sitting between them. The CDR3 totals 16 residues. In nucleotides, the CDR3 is TGTGCCAGCAGCTTGGCCGGGGGACCTGCAGGTGGGGCGCAGTATTTT. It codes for CASSLAGGPAGGAQYF.

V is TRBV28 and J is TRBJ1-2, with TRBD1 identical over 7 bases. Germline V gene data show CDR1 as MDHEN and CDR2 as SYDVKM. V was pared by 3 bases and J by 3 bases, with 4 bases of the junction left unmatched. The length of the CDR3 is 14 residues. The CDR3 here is CASSFPQGDYGYTF. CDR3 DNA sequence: TGTGCCAGCAGTTTCCCCCAGGGGGACTATGGCTACACCTTC.

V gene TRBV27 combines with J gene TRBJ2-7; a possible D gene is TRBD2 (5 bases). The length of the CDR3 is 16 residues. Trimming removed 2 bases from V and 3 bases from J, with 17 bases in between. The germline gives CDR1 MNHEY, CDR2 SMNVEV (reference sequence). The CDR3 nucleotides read TGTGCCAGCAGTTTAACACCGCGCTCCGCGGGCTACGAGCAGTACTTC. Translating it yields CASSLTPRSAGYEQYF.

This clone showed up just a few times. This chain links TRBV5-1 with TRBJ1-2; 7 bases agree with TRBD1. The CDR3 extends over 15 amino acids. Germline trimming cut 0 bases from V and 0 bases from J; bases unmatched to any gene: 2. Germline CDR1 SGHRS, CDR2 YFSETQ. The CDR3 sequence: CASSLGQGANYGYTF. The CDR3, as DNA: TGCGCCAGCAGCTTGGGACAGGGCGCTAACTATGGCTACACCTTC.

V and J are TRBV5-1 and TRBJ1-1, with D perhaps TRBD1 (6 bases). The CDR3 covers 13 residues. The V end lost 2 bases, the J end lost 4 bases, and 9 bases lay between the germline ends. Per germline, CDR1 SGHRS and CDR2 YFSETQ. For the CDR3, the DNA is TGCGCCAGCAGCTTAACAGGGACCACTGAAGCTTTCTTT. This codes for CASSLTGTTEAFF.

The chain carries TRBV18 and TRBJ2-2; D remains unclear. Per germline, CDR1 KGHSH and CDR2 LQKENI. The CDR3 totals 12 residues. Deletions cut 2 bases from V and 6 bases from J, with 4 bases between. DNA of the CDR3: TGTGCCAGCTCACCATCTTCCGGGGAGCTGTTTTTT. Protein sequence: CASSPSSGELFF.

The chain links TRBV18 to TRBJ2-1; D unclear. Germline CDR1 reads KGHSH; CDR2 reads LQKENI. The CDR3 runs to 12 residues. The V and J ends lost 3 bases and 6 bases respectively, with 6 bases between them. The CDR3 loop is CASSPTRNEQFF. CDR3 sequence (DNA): TGTGCCAGCTCACCGACTCGCAATGAGCAGTTCTTC.

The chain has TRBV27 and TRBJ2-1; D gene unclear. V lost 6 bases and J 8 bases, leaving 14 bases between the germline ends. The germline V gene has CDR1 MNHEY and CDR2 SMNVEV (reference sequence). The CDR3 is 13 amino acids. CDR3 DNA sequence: TGTGCCAGCAGCCCCCCGGGCCCCTATGAGCAGTTCTTC. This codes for CASSPPGPYEQFF.

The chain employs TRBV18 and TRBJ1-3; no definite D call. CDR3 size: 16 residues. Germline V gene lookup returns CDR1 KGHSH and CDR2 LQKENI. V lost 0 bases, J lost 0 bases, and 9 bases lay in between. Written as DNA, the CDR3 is TGTGCCAGCTCACCACCGGGGAGTAGCTCTGGAAACACCATATATTTT. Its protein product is CASSPPGSSSGNTIYF.

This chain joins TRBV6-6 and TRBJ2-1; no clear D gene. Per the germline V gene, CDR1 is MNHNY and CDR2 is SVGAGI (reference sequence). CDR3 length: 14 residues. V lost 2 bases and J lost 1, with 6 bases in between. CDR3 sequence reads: CASSYRGSYNEQFF. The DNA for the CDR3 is TGTGCCAGCAGTTACCGCGGATCCTACAATGAGCAGTTCTTC.

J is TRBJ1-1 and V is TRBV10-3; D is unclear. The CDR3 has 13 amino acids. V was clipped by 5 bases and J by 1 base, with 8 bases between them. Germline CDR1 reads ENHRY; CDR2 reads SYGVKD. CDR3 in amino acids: CAISQEKNTEAFF. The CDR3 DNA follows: TGTGCCATCAGTCAAGAGAAGAACACTGAAGCTTTCTTT.

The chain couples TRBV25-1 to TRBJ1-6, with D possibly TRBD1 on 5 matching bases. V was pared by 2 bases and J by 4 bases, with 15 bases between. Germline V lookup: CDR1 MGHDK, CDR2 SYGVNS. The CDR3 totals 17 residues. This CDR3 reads CASSEITGELYNSPLHF. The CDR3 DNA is TGTGCCAGCAGTGAAATTACAGGCGAATTGTATAATTCACCCCTCCACTTT.

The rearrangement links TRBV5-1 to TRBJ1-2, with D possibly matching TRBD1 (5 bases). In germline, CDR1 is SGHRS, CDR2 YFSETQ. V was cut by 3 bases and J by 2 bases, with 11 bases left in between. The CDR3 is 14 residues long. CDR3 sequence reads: CASSSTGTNYGYTF. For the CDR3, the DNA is TGCGCCAGCAGCTCCACCGGGACCAACTATGGCTACACCTTC.